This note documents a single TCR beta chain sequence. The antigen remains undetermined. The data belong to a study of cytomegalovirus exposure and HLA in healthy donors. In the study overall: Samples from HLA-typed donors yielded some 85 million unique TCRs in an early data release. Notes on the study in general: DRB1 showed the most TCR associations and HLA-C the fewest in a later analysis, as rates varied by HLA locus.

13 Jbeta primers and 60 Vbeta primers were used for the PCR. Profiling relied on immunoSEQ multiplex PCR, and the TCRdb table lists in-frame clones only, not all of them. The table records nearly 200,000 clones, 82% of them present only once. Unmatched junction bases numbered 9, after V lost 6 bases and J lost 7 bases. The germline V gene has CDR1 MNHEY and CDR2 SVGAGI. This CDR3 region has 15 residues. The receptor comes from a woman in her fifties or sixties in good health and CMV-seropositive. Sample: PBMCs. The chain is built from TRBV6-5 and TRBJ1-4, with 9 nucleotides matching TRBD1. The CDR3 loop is CASSRDRDEGEKLFF. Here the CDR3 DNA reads TGTGCCAGCAGCCGGGACAGGGATGAAGGTGAAAAACTGTTTTTT.